This is a list of T cell receptor beta chains from one sample in a study of cytomegalovirus exposure and HLA in healthy donors. Assay: immunoSEQ multiplex PCR; the TCRdb copy retains only in-frame clones and omits some. In the table there are 55,000 to 75,000 clones, about 72% of which are singletons. Specimen: PBMCs. These receptors were collected from a girl aged 10-17 years in good health and CMV-seropositive. The CDR3 runs from the conserved cysteine through the conserved F or W. A D gene is named only where the DNA matches it firmly. The listing skips clone size in some rows; elsewhere it reads once, few, many or a size class.

D	size	V	J	CDR3	DNA
-	-	TRBV6-5	TRBJ2-7	CASSYAGAHSYEQYF	TGTGCCAGCAGTTACGCGGGGGCCCACTCCTACGAGCAGTACTTC
-	-	TRBV7-6	TRBJ1-5	CASSLGGAGAEQPQHF	TGTGCCAGCAGCTTAGGGGGAGCAGGGGCTGAACAGCCCCAGCATTTT
-	-	TRBV27	TRBJ2-5	CASGSEVGETQYF	TGTGCCAGCGGGAGTGAGGTGGGGGAGACCCAGTACTTC
TRBD1	-	TRBV30	TRBJ1-1	CAWSVQGDTEAFF	TGTGCCTGGAGTGTACAGGGGGACACTGAAGCTTTCTTT
TRBD2	-	TRBV28	TRBJ2-1	CASSRSGGAAHEQFF	TGTGCCAGCAGCCGTAGCGGGGGGGCGGCTCATGAGCAGTTCTTC
-	few	TRBV7-6	TRBJ1-1	CASSYEQGPEAFF	TGTGCCAGCAGCTACGAACAGGGACCTGAAGCTTTCTTT
-	-	TRBV19	TRBJ2-2	CASSTRTGELFF	TGTGCCAGTAGTACCCGCACCGGGGAGCTGTTTTTT
-	-	TRBV30	TRBJ2-1	CAWNLPYNEQFF	TGTGCCTGGAATCTTCCCTACAATGAGCAGTTCTTC
-	-	TRBV30	TRBJ2-7	CAWSVQPAGLLFAYEQYF	TGTGCCTGGAGTGTACAGCCGGCAGGACTACTCTTCGCCTACGAGCAGTACTTC
TRBD1	-	TRBV5-4	TRBJ1-2	CASSTGTGDRAYGYTF	TGTGCCAGCAGCACCGGGACAGGGGATCGGGCCTATGGCTACACCTTC
-	-	TRBV6-5	TRBJ2-3	CASSYSTTLGTDTQYF	TGTGCCAGCAGTTACTCGACGACCCTCGGGACAGATACGCAGTATTTT
-	-	TRBV6-4	TRBJ2-1	CASSETGPSYNEQFF	TGTGCCAGCAGTGAAACAGGGCCCTCTTACAATGAGCAGTTCTTC
-	-	TRBV13	TRBJ2-7	CASSSVSYEQYF	TGTGCCAGCAGCTCTGTCTCCTACGAGCAGTACTTC
TRBD1	once	TRBV7-2	TRBJ1-1	CASSSLGQPNTEAFF	TGTGCCAGCAGCTCACTGGGACAGCCAAACACTGAAGCTTTCTTT
-	-	TRBV7-2	TRBJ2-6	CASSFRGSGANVLTF	TGTGCCAGCAGCTTTCGGGGTTCTGGGGCCAACGTCCTGACTTTC
-	-	TRBV4-2	TRBJ2-5	CASSQDGRGVDETQYF	TGTGCCAGCAGCCAAGATGGCAGGGGGGTGGATGAGACCCAGTACTTC
-	-	TRBV7-2	TRBJ2-5	CASSLGVAAEQETQYF	TGTGCCAGCAGCTTAGGGGTAGCGGCAGAACAAGAGACCCAGTACTTC
-	-	TRBV2	TRBJ2-3	CASSEGGWGSRDTQYF	TGTGCCAGCAGTGAAGGGGGTTGGGGCAGTAGAGATACGCAGTATTTT
-	-	TRBV30	TRBJ1-4	CAWSHGQLNEKLFF	TGTGCCTGGAGCCATGGACAGTTAAATGAAAAACTGTTTTTT
TRBD1	-	TRBV4-1	TRBJ1-3	CASKTNYLTGGVSGNTIYF	TGCGCCAGCAAGACGAACTACTTGACAGGGGGCGTCTCTGGAAACACCATATATTTT
TRBD2	-	TRBV27	TRBJ2-1	CASTWVSGLAVSSTYNEQFF	TGTGCCAGCACCTGGGTTTCGGGACTAGCGGTTTCTTCCACGTACAATGAGCAGTTCTTC
-	-	TRBV4-1	TRBJ1-1	CASSQDAVPGLGEAFF	TGCGCCAGCAGCCAAGATGCGGTACCGGGACTAGGTGAAGCTTTCTTT
TRBD1	-	TRBV10-2	TRBJ2-7	CASMSIRDRTYEQYF	TGCGCCAGCATGTCGATCCGGGACAGAACCTACGAGCAGTACTTC
-	-	TRBV4-2	TRBJ2-3	CASSQVGGGRTDTQYF	TGTGCCAGCAGCCAAGTCGGCGGGGGCCGCACAGATACGCAGTATTTT
-	-	TRBV6-6	TRBJ2-7	CASSYSTGVYEQYF	TGTGCCAGCAGTTACTCCACGGGGGTATACGAGCAGTACTTC
-	-	TRBV4-1	TRBJ1-4	CASSLEGVATNEKLFF	TGCGCCAGCAGCCTCGAAGGGGTTGCAACTAATGAAAAACTGTTTTTT
-	-	TRBV7-2	TRBJ1-5	CASSLDRINQPQHF	TGTGCCAGCAGCTTAGACAGGATCAATCAGCCCCAGCATTTT
-	-	TRBV5-4	TRBJ2-5	CASSLGREETQYF	TGTGCCAGCAGCTTGGGCAGGGAAGAGACCCAGTACTTC
-	few	TRBV30	TRBJ1-1	CAWRTESLLVPEAFF	TGTGCCTGGAGGACTGAGAGTCTTTTGGTCCCTGAAGCTTTCTTT
-	-	TRBV18	TRBJ1-4	CASSQPQGGDEKLFF	TGTGCCAGCTCCCAACCACAGGGAGGGGACGAAAAACTGTTTTTT
TRBD2	few	TRBV6-4	TRBJ2-1	CASRLTSGGYNEQFF	TGTGCCAGCAGACTCACTAGCGGGGGCTACAATGAGCAGTTCTTC
TRBD1	-	TRBV2	TRBJ1-6	CASSDRGPYNSPLHF	TGTGCCAGCAGTGACAGGGGGCCCTATAATTCACCCCTCCACTTT
TRBD1	few	TRBV5-1	TRBJ1-1	CASSLAGTGDTEAFF	TGCGCCAGCAGCTTGGCCGGGACAGGGGACACTGAAGCTTTCTTT
-	-	TRBV28	TRBJ1-1	CATTEAFGTEAFF	TGTGCCACCACGGAGGCGTTTGGCACTGAAGCTTTCTTT
-	-	TRBV4-1	TRBJ2-3	CASSPEEATDTQYF	TGCGCCAGCAGCCCCGAGGAGGCCACAGATACGCAGTATTTT